This T cell receptor (beta chain) stems from a study of CD8 T cells in ankylosing spondylitis. Whole-study results and caveats: Disease-linked clones, CD8+, were relatively rare in peripheral blood. Some of these motif variants have turned up before, in reports on reactive arthritis synovial fluid and blood.

Via MiXCR, TCRdb re-called the 5' RACE reads, giving one row per CDR3 protein. Of 230,000 or so distinct CDR3 sequences in the sample, 18% were seen once. This CDR3 is built from 10 residues. V lost 6 bases and J lost 0, with 2 bases in between. Germline lookup yields CDR1 SQVTM and CDR2 ANQGSEA. For this clonotype: Its antigen is as yet unknown.

Sequencing was carried out using blood, either unsorted or a sorted T cell fraction (not recorded which). The chain carries TRBV29-1 and TRBJ2-5, with unresolved D. This sequence was found in a male donor with ankylosing spondylitis or in good health (not recorded which). CDR3 sequence (DNA): TGCAGCGTCGACCAAGAGACCCAGTACTTC. This translates into CSVDQETQYF.